The 3 T cell receptor beta chains below all came from one sample that was sequenced in a study of PD-L1 blockade in urothelial cancer. The repertoire was sequenced with immunoSEQ multiplex PCR; TCRdb's copy has only in-frame clones and lacks some. This table holds some 54,000 clones, over 70% found once. Sequenced here: PBMCs, sampled around atezolizumab (anti-PD-L1) treatment. All receptors come from a man aged 35-49 years with urothelial cancer.

This chain links TRBV28 with TRBJ2-1; D is possibly TRBD2 (6 bases). The germline V gene has CDR1 MDHEN and CDR2 SYDVKM. Trimming removed 7 bases from V and 10 bases from J, with 17 bases in between. This CDR3 has 13 amino acids. The CDR3, as DNA: TGTGCCAGCACCCTACTTTTTGGACTAGAGCAGTTCTTC. It codes for CASTLLFGLEQFF.

The J gene is TRBJ2-3, the V gene TRBV2, with a tentative D call TRBD1 (5 bases). The germline CDR1 and CDR2 sequences are SNHLY and FYNNEI. The CDR3 covers 16 residues. V dropped 8 bases and J dropped 0 bases, with 18 bases sitting between them. CDR3 sequence: CASSLTRQSSTDTQYF. The CDR3 DNA follows: TGTGCCAGCTCCCTGACCCGACAGTCTAGCACAGATACGCAGTATTTT.

The chain has TRBV9 and TRBJ1-4, with D unresolved. The CDR3 is 15 residues long. Germline assignment: CDR1 SGDLS and CDR2 YYNGEE. The V end lost 0 bases, the J end lost 8 bases, and 14 bases lay between the germline ends. The CDR3 DNA follows: TGTGCCAGCAGCGTAGGGGGTAGGTCGGGGGAAAAACTGTTTTTT. It specifies CASSVGGRSGEKLFF.